A single sample gave rise to the 11 T cell receptor beta chains below, sequenced in a study of cytomegalovirus exposure and HLA in healthy donors (TCRdb year 2017). The protocol used for the library was the immunoSEQ multiplex PCR assay. The multiplex PCR relied on a mix of 60 forward primers for TCR Vbeta segments and 13 reverse primers for TCR Jbeta segments. TCRdb carries this immuneACCESS record with in-frame sequences only. Its versions omit some clonotypes, under half of them owing to an unresolved V gene in the studies checked, with the rest unexplained. In all, the sample holds more than 80,000 clones, and more than 50% of those were seen once. Of the sample, about 15% is held by the ten largest clones. Sequencing was performed on PBMCs. Source of these receptors: a woman aged 40 to 50 in good health and CMV-seropositive.

The V call is TRBV6-1, the J call TRBJ1-4; 8 nucleotides agree with TRBD1. Trimming at V came to 4 bases and at J to 8 bases, leaving 9 bases not matched to a gene. Germline lookup yields CDR1 MNHNS and CDR2 SASEGT. The CDR3 covers 15 residues. This CDR3 reads CASSAWTGWDEKLFF. CDR3 bases: TGTGCCAGCAGTGCCTGGACAGGGTGGGACGAAAAACTGTTTTTT.

The rearrangement joins TRBV5-1 to TRBJ1-2; tentative D call: TRBD1 (6 bases). Trimming cost V 4 bases and J 4 bases, with 17 bases left between them. This CDR3 is built from 15 residues. Germline V CDR1 and CDR2: SGHRS, YFSETQ. The CDR3 DNA reads as TGCGCCAGCAGCGGAACAGGGTTAAGGGCCTATGGCTACACCTTC. It specifies CASSGTGLRAYGYTF. The full variable domain, in which reference TRBV5-1 and TRBJ1-2 provide the parts outside the CDR3, is KAGVTQTPRYLIKTRGQQVTLSCSPISGHRSVSWYQQTPGQGLQFLFEYFSETQRNKGNFPGRFSGRQFSNSRSEMNVSTLELGDSALYLCASSGTGLRAYGYTFGSGTRLTVV.

The chain joins TRBV6-5 to TRBJ1-6; 7 bases match TRBD1. CDR1 is MNHEY and CDR2 is SVGAGI in the germline V gene. V lost 6 bases to trimming and J lost 10 bases; unmatched junction nucleotides: 12. The CDR3 is 15 amino acids. As DNA, the CDR3 is TGTGCCAGCAGAGTTAGTCGACAGGGCAACTCACCCCTCCACTTT. It specifies CASRVSRQGNSPLHF.

The V call is TRBV28, the J call TRBJ2-7, with no clear D. CDR1 is MDHEN, CDR2 SYDVKM, per germline. The CDR3 spans 12 residues. CDR3: CASSTALGPSLV. CDR3 nucleotides: TGTGCCAGCAGTACCGCCTTGGGCCCCTCCTTGGTC.

The chain has TRBV30 and TRBJ1-2; TRBD1 might be the D (5 bases). V was trimmed by 3 bases and J by 0 bases, leaving 14 bases between them. The CDR3 totals 15 residues. The germline V gene encodes CDR1 GTSNPN and CDR2 SVGIG (reference sequence). The CDR3 nucleotides read TGTGCCTGGAGCCGTGGGGGGATGGCTAACTATGGCTACACCTTC. As protein: CAWSRGGMANYGYTF.

The rearrangement uses TRBV19 and TRBJ1-1; 9 bases fit TRBD1. In germline, CDR1 is LNHDA, CDR2 SQIVND (reference sequence). The J segment lost 5 bases and the V segment lost 4 bases, leaving 5 bases of the junction unmatched. The CDR3 spans 14 residues. CDR3 loop: CASSTDRGRTEAFF. As DNA, the CDR3 is TGTGCCAGTAGTACGGACAGGGGAAGGACTGAAGCTTTCTTT.

The genes are TRBV18 and TRBJ1-4, with D maybe TRBD1 (5 bases). Germline V lookup: CDR1 KGHSH, CDR2 LQKENI. V lost 3 bases to trimming and J lost 8 bases, with 13 bases between them. This CDR3 contains 14 residues. The CDR3 loop reads CASSPGGGVEKLFF. The CDR3 region has the DNA TGTGCCAGCTCACCCGGGGGGGGAGTCGAAAAACTGTTTTTT.

This chain links TRBV7-9 with TRBJ1-2, with a possible D match to TRBD1 (6 bases). CDR3 length: 17 residues. V was trimmed by 4 bases and J by 5 bases, leaving 23 bases between them. Per germline, CDR1 SEHNR and CDR2 FQNEAQ (reference sequence). The CDR3 nucleotides read TGTGCCAGCAGCTATGACGAGGGGGTATACGACGGATATGGCTACACCTTC. Its translation: CASSYDEGVYDGYGYTF.

This clone showed up just once. V gene TRBV28 combines with J gene TRBJ2-1, with 10 nucleotides matching TRBD2. Per germline, CDR1 MDHEN and CDR2 SYDVKM. This CDR3 region has 19 residues. J was trimmed by 3 bases and V by 1 base; bases with no gene match: 12. CDR3 bases: TGTGCCAGCAGTTTATATTTCAGGGGGCTAGCGGGAGTCTACAATGAGCAGTTCTTC. As protein: CASSLYFRGLAGVYNEQFF.

This clone was detected once. This sequence joins TRBV9 and TRBJ2-2; D gene ambiguous. Germline CDR1 and CDR2: SGDLS and YYNGEE. Trimming left V 6 bases short and J 7 bases short, with 16 bases between. The CDR3 consists of 14 residues. Here the CDR3 DNA reads TGTGCCAGCACCCCCAGTCAGGAAAACGGGGAGCTGTTTTTT. It translates to CASTPSQENGELFF.

This clone came up once. This sequence joins TRBV11-2 and TRBJ2-5; 7 bases align to TRBD2. The V gene's germline CDR1 is SGHAT and CDR2 FQNNGV. Losses at the gene ends were 3 bases for V and 4 bases for J; bases not matched to a gene: 11. The CDR3 extends over 16 amino acids. The CDR3 loop reads CASSLGGGRGRETQYF. The CDR3 nucleotides are TGTGCCAGCAGCTTGGGCGGCGGGAGAGGGAGAGAGACCCAGTACTTC.